This T cell receptor beta chain originates from a study of T cells in Graves' hyperthyroidism and ophthalmopathy. Broader study findings: Also found in blood were most expanded thyroid clonotypes above 0.001.

The CDR3 has 15 amino acids. The ends lost 2 bases at V and 3 bases at J; junction bases unmatched: 5. The germline V gene encodes CDR1 SGHTA and CDR2 FQGTGA. Amplified TCR beta CDR3 regions derived from RNA transcripts. In the first-round RT-PCR of the TCR CDR3, the HTBI primer set was used. TCRdb re-called the multiplex PCR reads through MiXCR, storing one row per CDR3 protein. Counted here are hundreds of thousands of distinct CDR3 sequences, around a sixth occurring once; the ten biggest clones make up 7.7%. Lactation, pregnancy, other autoimmune disease or uncontrolled infection excluded patients. Each diagnosis was grounded in clinical symptoms, serum thyroxine and TRAb, thyroid ultrasound, and orbital computed tomography. The table lists this clonotype with many counts. The target antigen is unknown.

This clonotype was obtained from a woman under 30 with Graves' hyperthyroidism. The sequencing input was blood. The V gene is TRBV7-3, the J gene TRBJ2-3; TRBD1 matches 7 bases. The CDR3 reads CASSLSTGRTDTQYF. The CDR3 coding sequence is TGTGCCAGCAGCTTATCGACAGGGCGAACAGATACGCAGTATTTT. Together with reference TRBV7-3 and TRBJ2-3, the CDR3 gives the full variable domain: GAGVSQTPSNKVTEKGKYVELRCDPISGHTALYWYRQSLGQGPEFLIYFQGTGAADDSGLPNDRFFAVRPEGSVSTLKIQRTERGDSAVYLCASSLSTGRTDTQYFGPGTRLTVL.